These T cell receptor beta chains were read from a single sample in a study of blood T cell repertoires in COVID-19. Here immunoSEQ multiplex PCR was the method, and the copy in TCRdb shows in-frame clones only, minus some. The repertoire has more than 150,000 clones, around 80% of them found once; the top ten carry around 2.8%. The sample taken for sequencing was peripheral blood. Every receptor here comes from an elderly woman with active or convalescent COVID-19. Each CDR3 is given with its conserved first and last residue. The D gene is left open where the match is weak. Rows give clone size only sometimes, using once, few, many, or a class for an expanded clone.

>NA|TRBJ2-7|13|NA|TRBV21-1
TGTGCCAGCAACAGGGGCCTGAACTACGAGCAGTACTTC
CASNRGLNYEQYF
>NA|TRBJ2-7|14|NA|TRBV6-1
TGTGCCAGCAGTGACGGGCGAGGACTTTACGAGCAGTACTTC
CASSDGRGLYEQYF
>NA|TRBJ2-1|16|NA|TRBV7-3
TGTGCCAGCAGCTTAACCGGGATGAGCTCCTACAATGAGCAGTTCTTC
CASSLTGMSSYNEQFF
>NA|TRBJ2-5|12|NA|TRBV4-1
TGCGCCAGCTCTCATACCGGGACTCCCCAGTACTTC
CASSHTGTPQYF
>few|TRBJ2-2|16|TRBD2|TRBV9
TGTGCCAGCAGCGCAAAAGCGGGGGGGAACACCGGGGAGCTGTTTTTT
CASSAKAGGNTGELFF
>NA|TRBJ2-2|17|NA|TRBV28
TGTGCCAGCACCTCCGGGGTAGCTAGTATGAACACCGGGGAGCTGTTTTTT
CASTSGVASMNTGELFF
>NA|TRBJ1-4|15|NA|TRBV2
TGTGCCAGCACGAGAGCAGACTCCTTTAATGAAAAACTGTTTTTT
CASTRADSFNEKLFF
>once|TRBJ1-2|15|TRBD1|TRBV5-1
TGCGCCAGCAGCCTAGGACAGGGGGACGGCTATGGCTACACCTTC
CASSLGQGDGYGYTF
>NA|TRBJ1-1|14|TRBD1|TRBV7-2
TGTGCCAGCAGCGAGACAGGGCAGGCGGCTGAAGCTTTCTTT
CASSETGQAAEAFF
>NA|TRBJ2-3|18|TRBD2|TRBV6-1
TGTGCCAGCAGTGCCACGGTCTCAGCGGGGGGGCTCGCTGATACGCAGTATTTT
CASSATVSAGGLADTQYF
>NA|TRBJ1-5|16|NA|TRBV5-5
TGTGCCAGCAGCTTGGGCCCTGACATTGTGAATCAGCCCCAGCATTTT
CASSLGPDIVNQPQHF
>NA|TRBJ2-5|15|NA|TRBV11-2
TGTGCCAGCAGCTTAGGGGTGGGGGCCCGAGAGACCCAGTACTTC
CASSLGVGARETQYF
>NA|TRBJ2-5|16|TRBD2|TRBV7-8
TGTGCCAGCAGCTTCGGGATGCGGGGGGTTCAGGAGACCCAGTACTTC
CASSFGMRGVQETQYF
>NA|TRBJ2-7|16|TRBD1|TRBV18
TGTGCCAGCTCACCACGTACTCTCGGACAGGGGAACGAGCAGTACTTC
CASSPRTLGQGNEQYF
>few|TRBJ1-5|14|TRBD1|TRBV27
TGTGCCAGCAGTTTCCGGACAGGGGGCCAGCCCCAGCATTTT
CASSFRTGGQPQHF
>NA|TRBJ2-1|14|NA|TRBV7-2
TGTGCCAGCAGCTTTTCCAGGGGAGGGAATGAGCAGTTCTTC
CASSFSRGGNEQFF
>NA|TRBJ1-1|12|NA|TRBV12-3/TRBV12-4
TGTGCCAGCAGTTTTCAGGGCACTGAAGCTTTCTTT
CASSFQGTEAFF
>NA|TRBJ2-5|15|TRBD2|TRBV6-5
TGTGCCAGCAGCGCAGGACTAGCGGCCGAGCGGACCCAGTACTTC
CASSAGLAAERTQYF
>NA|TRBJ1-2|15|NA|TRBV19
TGTGCCAGTACCCCGCGCCATGGCGGGACCTATGGCTACACCTTC
CASTPRHGGTYGYTF
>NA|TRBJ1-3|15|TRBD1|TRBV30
TGTGCCTGGAGTAGATTGACAGGGTCTCGAAACACCATATATTTT
CAWSRLTGSRNTIYF
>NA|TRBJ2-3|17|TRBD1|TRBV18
TGTGCCAGCTCACCAAGACAGGGGGAAAGGAGCACAGATACGCAGTATTTT
CASSPRQGERSTDTQYF
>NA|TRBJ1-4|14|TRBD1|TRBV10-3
TGTGCCATCAGGGGGGACAGCAATAATGAAAAACTGTTTTTT
CAIRGDSNNEKLFF
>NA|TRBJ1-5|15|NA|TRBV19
TGTGCCAGTAGTACGAACATACAGTCGAATCAGCCCCAGCATTTT
CASSTNIQSNQPQHF
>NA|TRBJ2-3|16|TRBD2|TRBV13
TGTGCCAGCAGCTTACGTCTGCGGGGGAGCACAGATACGCAGTATTTT
CASSLRLRGSTDTQYF
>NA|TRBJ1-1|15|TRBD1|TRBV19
TGTGCCAGTAGACCGGGACAGGGGATCTATACTGAAGCTTTCTTT
CASRPGQGIYTEAFF
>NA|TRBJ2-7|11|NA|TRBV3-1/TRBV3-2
TGTGCCAGCAGCTTCTACTACGAGCAGTACTTC
CASSFYYEQYF
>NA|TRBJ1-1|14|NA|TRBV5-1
TGCGCCAGCAGCTTGTCAGGGCCGAACACTGAAGCTTTCTTT
CASSLSGPNTEAFF
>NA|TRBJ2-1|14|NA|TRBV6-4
TGTGCCAGCCAACAAGGCAGGGGAGACAATGAGCAGTTCTTC
CASQQGRGDNEQFF
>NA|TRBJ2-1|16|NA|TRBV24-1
TGTGCCACCAGTGATGCAGCGGAAAGCTCCTACAATGAGCAGTTCTTC
CATSDAAESSYNEQFF
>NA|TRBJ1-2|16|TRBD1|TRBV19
TGTGCCAGTAGTAGATCCTCGGACAGGGGGTTTTATGGCTACACCTTC
CASSRSSDRGFYGYTF
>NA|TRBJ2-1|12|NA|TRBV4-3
TGCGCCAGCAGCCGCGAGGCGCGTGAGCAGTTCTTC
CASSREAREQFF
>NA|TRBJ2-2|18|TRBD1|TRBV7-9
TGTGCCAGCAGCTTGGACCCAGGGGACAGGGGGCCTGGCGGGGAGCTGTTTTTT
CASSLDPGDRGPGGELFF
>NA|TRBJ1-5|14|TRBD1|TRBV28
TGTGCCAGCAGTTTACGGACAGGGGGACAGCCCCAGCATTTT
CASSLRTGGQPQHF
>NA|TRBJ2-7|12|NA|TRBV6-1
TGTGCCTGCAGGGGCTCCTCCTACGAGCAGTACTTC
CACRGSSYEQYF
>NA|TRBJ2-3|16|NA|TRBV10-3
TGTGCCATCAGTGAGAACGAGGGTACAAGCACAGATACGCAGTATTTT
CAISENEGTSTDTQYF
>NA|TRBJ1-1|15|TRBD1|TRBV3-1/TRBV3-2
TGTGCCAGCAGCCAAGCGAACAGGGGGCCCGGTGAAGCTTTCTTT
CASSQANRGPGEAFF
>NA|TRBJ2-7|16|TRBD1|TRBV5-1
TGCGCCAGCGGCTTGACCCAGACAGGGACAATAGGCGAGCAGTACTTC
CASGLTQTGTIGEQYF
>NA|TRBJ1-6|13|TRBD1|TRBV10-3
TGTGCCACCTCGGGACAGGGCAATTCACCCCTCCACTTT
CATSGQGNSPLHF
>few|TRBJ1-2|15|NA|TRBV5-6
TGTGCCAGCAGCTCTTCAGGGGCACGTCCCTATGGCTACACCTTC
CASSSSGARPYGYTF
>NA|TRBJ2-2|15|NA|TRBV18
TGTGCCAGCTCACCTCGACAGGTCAACACCGGGGAGCTGTTTTTT
CASSPRQVNTGELFF
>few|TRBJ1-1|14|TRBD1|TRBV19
TGTGCCAGTAGTATCCTACAGGGGCGGGCTGAAGCTTTCTTT
CASSILQGRAEAFF
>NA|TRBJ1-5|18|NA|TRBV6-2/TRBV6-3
TGTGCCAGCAGCTCGAGTCCCGGGACAACTAATCAGCCTCGGCCCCAGCATTTT
CASSSSPGTTNQPRPQHF
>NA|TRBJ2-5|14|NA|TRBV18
TGTGCCAGCTCACCAAGCGGGCTTGGAGAGACCCAGTACTTC
CASSPSGLGETQYF
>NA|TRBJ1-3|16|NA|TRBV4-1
TGCGCCAGCAGCCAAACCACTCAGGGCCCTGGAAACACCATATATTTT
CASSQTTQGPGNTIYF
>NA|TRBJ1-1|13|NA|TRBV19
TGTGCCAGTAGTATAAGTGGCCAGTTTGAAGCTTTCTTT
CASSISGQFEAFF
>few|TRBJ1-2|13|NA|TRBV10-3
TGTGCCACCAGTGAGTCTAGGACAAGCCTTAACCTCTTC
CATSESRTSLNLF